The rows below give T cell receptor beta chains drawn from one sample of a study of early T cells in non-severe SARS-CoV-2 infection. TCRdb ran MiXCR on the 5' RACE reads and lists one entry per CDR3 protein. The sample yields 20,000 to 25,000 distinct CDR3 sequences, approximately 5% seen once. Sequencing was performed on whole blood. Receptors were obtained from an adult who was a healthcare worker with PCR-confirmed SARS-CoV-2 infection or an uninfected control (not recorded which). Each CDR3 is given with its conserved first and last residue. Fields, in order: D gene, clone size, J gene, V gene, CDR3 protein, CDR3 DNA. The D gene is left open where the match is weak. The size field is filled for only some rows; it gives once, few, many or a size class.

d_call: NA; clone_size: NA; j_call: TRBJ1-1; v_call: TRBV20-1; cdr3_aa: CSIRRDTEAFF; cdr3_nt: TGCAGTATCAGGAGGGACACTGAAGCTTTCTTT
d_call: NA; clone_size: many; j_call: TRBJ2-1; v_call: TRBV5-1; cdr3_aa: CASTQEGGLNYNEQFF; cdr3_nt: TGCGCCAGCACCCAAGAAGGGGGACTCAACTACAATGAGCAGTTCTTC
d_call: TRBD2; clone_size: NA; j_call: TRBJ2-1; v_call: TRBV27; cdr3_aa: CASSAIGTSFNEQFF; cdr3_nt: TGTGCCAGCAGTGCGATCGGGACTAGCTTTAATGAGCAGTTCTTC
d_call: NA; clone_size: many; j_call: TRBJ2-7; v_call: TRBV20-1; cdr3_aa: CSARVRSYEQYF; cdr3_nt: TGCAGTGCTAGAGTTCGGTCCTACGAGCAGTACTTC
d_call: NA; clone_size: many; j_call: TRBJ2-2; v_call: TRBV9; cdr3_aa: CASSVNGHPGTGELFF; cdr3_nt: TGTGCCAGCAGCGTAAACGGACACCCGGGCACCGGGGAGCTGTTTTTT
d_call: NA; clone_size: many; j_call: TRBJ2-1; v_call: TRBV7-9; cdr3_aa: CASSLGGSHEVNEQFF; cdr3_nt: TGTGCCAGCAGCCTGGGGGGCAGCCACGAGGTCAATGAGCAGTTCTTC
d_call: NA; clone_size: NA; j_call: TRBJ1-6; v_call: TRBV7-3; cdr3_aa: CASSPNRNSPLHF; cdr3_nt: TGTGCCAGCAGCCCAAATAGGAATTCACCCCTCCACTTT
d_call: NA; clone_size: NA; j_call: TRBJ1-1; v_call: TRBV6-5; cdr3_aa: CASSTNIGSPNTEAFF; cdr3_nt: TGTGCCAGCAGTACAAACATCGGGTCACCAAACACTGAAGCTTTCTTT
d_call: NA; clone_size: many; j_call: TRBJ1-1; v_call: TRBV6-6; cdr3_aa: CASKLSGKNTEAFF; cdr3_nt: TGTGCCAGCAAACTCTCGGGGAAGAACACTGAAGCTTTCTTT
d_call: TRBD1; clone_size: many; j_call: TRBJ1-2; v_call: TRBV6-6; cdr3_aa: CASSYGTGNYGYTF; cdr3_nt: TGTGCCAGCAGTTACGGGACAGGCAACTATGGCTACACCTTC
d_call: NA; clone_size: many; j_call: TRBJ2-1; v_call: TRBV5-1; cdr3_aa: CASSLEGPEQFF; cdr3_nt: TGCGCCAGCAGCTTGGAGGGTCCTGAGCAGTTCTTC
d_call: NA; clone_size: many; j_call: TRBJ2-7; v_call: TRBV5-6; cdr3_aa: CASSFRQIYEQYF; cdr3_nt: TGTGCCAGCAGCTTTAGACAGATCTACGAGCAGTACTTC
d_call: NA; clone_size: many; j_call: TRBJ1-1; v_call: TRBV7-9; cdr3_aa: CASSLVAGASTEAFF; cdr3_nt: TGTGCCAGCAGCTTAGTGGCGGGGGCGAGCACTGAAGCTTTCTTT
d_call: TRBD1; clone_size: many; j_call: TRBJ1-5; v_call: TRBV12-3/TRBV12-4; cdr3_aa: CASSIQGNNQPQHF; cdr3_nt: TGTGCCAGCAGTATACAGGGGAACAATCAGCCCCAGCATTTT
d_call: TRBD1; clone_size: medium-sized; j_call: TRBJ1-5; v_call: TRBV11-2; cdr3_aa: CASSRGTGLDQPQHF; cdr3_nt: TGTGCCAGCAGCCGTGGGACAGGGCTTGATCAGCCCCAGCATTTT
d_call: NA; clone_size: many; j_call: TRBJ2-7; v_call: TRBV12-3/TRBV12-4; cdr3_aa: CASSLEGGGSYEQYF; cdr3_nt: TGTGCCAGCAGTTTAGAGGGAGGTGGATCCTACGAGCAGTACTTC
d_call: NA; clone_size: many; j_call: TRBJ1-6; v_call: TRBV6-1; cdr3_aa: CASSERRANNSPLHF; cdr3_nt: TGTGCCAGCAGTGAACGCAGGGCCAATAATTCACCCCTCCACTTT
d_call: NA; clone_size: few; j_call: TRBJ1-5; v_call: TRBV27; cdr3_aa: CASSFSGEGNQPQHF; cdr3_nt: TGTGCCAGCAGTTTCTCAGGGGAAGGCAATCAGCCCCAGCATTTT
d_call: NA; clone_size: many; j_call: TRBJ2-7; v_call: TRBV7-9; cdr3_aa: CASSITGITYEQYF; cdr3_nt: TGTGCCAGCAGCATAACCGGGATTACCTACGAGCAGTACTTC
d_call: NA; clone_size: NA; j_call: TRBJ2-7; v_call: TRBV7-2; cdr3_aa: CASTPSPIQNSYEQYF; cdr3_nt: TGTGCCAGCACCCCGTCCCCAATCCAAAACTCCTACGAGCAGTACTTC
d_call: TRBD1; clone_size: many; j_call: TRBJ2-3; v_call: TRBV4-2; cdr3_aa: CASGGQGGTDTQYF; cdr3_nt: TGTGCCAGCGGGGGACAGGGAGGCACAGATACGCAGTATTTT
d_call: TRBD1; clone_size: NA; j_call: TRBJ1-4; v_call: TRBV2; cdr3_aa: CASSVSQGATTKGEKLFF; cdr3_nt: TGTGCCAGCAGTGTTTCCCAGGGGGCAACGACGAAAGGAGAAAAACTGTTTTTT
d_call: TRBD2; clone_size: few; j_call: TRBJ2-3; v_call: TRBV20-1; cdr3_aa: CSAGGRDTQYF; cdr3_nt: TGCAGTGCCGGGGGGAGGGATACGCAGTATTTT
d_call: NA; clone_size: many; j_call: TRBJ2-1; v_call: TRBV18; cdr3_aa: CASSPPVGSAEQFF; cdr3_nt: TGTGCCAGCTCACCACCGGTAGGGTCGGCTGAGCAGTTCTTC
d_call: TRBD1; clone_size: NA; j_call: TRBJ1-4; v_call: TRBV2; cdr3_aa: CASRLQGEMEKLFF; cdr3_nt: TGTGCCAGCAGATTACAGGGGGAGATGGAAAAACTGTTTTTT
d_call: TRBD2; clone_size: many; j_call: TRBJ2-1; v_call: TRBV24-1; cdr3_aa: CATSEAGGNEQFF; cdr3_nt: TGTGCCACCAGTGAAGCGGGGGGGAATGAGCAGTTCTTC
d_call: TRBD1; clone_size: many; j_call: TRBJ2-7; v_call: TRBV12-3/TRBV12-4; cdr3_aa: CASNPGQGGREQYF; cdr3_nt: TGTGCCAGCAACCCGGGACAGGGCGGAAGAGAGCAGTACTTC
d_call: NA; clone_size: few; j_call: TRBJ1-1; v_call: TRBV25-1; cdr3_aa: CASLGELNTEAFF; cdr3_nt: TGTGCCAGTTTAGGGGAGCTGAACACTGAAGCTTTCTTT
d_call: NA; clone_size: NA; j_call: TRBJ1-3; v_call: TRBV4-1; cdr3_aa: CASSPIESRWVSGNTIYF; cdr3_nt: TGCGCCAGCAGCCCCATCGAGAGCAGATGGGTGTCTGGAAACACCATATATTTT
d_call: NA; clone_size: many; j_call: TRBJ2-4; v_call: TRBV30; cdr3_aa: CALTPGPRIGDIQYF; cdr3_nt: TGTGCCTTAACCCCTGGGCCCAGAATTGGGGACATTCAGTACTTC